Listed here is a single T cell receptor (beta chain). Assay used: immunoSEQ multiplex PCR; TCRdb lists only in-frame clones, some missing. The sample lists some 120,000 clones; around 78% were seen once. V lost 6 bases and J 4 bases, leaving 4 bases between the germline ends. Germline V lookup: CDR1 MDHEN, CDR2 SYDVKM. This CDR3 contains 11 residues. These data come from a study of blood T cell repertoires in COVID-19. The source of this sequence is a human donor in a cohort sampled during active COVID-19. The rearrangement joins TRBV28 to TRBJ1-5; D ambiguous. Sequenced: peripheral blood. CDR3 sequence (DNA): TGTGCCAGCAGCAATAATCAGCCCCAGCATTTT. It codes for CASSNNQPQHF.